This passage covers 20 T cell receptor beta chains from one sample sequenced in a study of CD8+ T cells in alopecia areata. Sequencing relied on a cDNA template that was reverse transcribed from extracted RNA. TCRdb's copy holds only in-frame clones and misses some; the assay was immunoSEQ multiplex PCR. The sample includes over 150,000 clones, around three fifths seen only once; the top ten take about 15%. This specimen consisted of CD4+ T cells sorted from blood, obtained at week 0. The source of these receptors is a human donor with alopecia areata.

The chain joins TRBV7-2 to TRBJ2-7; tentative D call: TRBD2 (6 bases). This CDR3 region has 13 residues. Trimming took off 4 bases at V and 4 bases at J, with 11 bases between the two ends. Germline CDR1 SGHTA, CDR2 FQGNSA. CDR3 DNA: TGTGCCAGCAGCTGGACTATACAGTACGAGCAGTACTTC. Translated: CASSWTIQYEQYF.

This chain joins TRBV29-1 and TRBJ2-5; D gene ambiguous. The CDR3 sequence is 13 residues long. V was shortened by 6 bases and J by 5 bases, with 16 bases between the two germline ends. Germline-derived CDR1 and CDR2 are SQVTM and ANQGSEA. In DNA form, the CDR3 reads TGCAGCGTCAGTCTTTTGGTCGGTGAGACCCAGTACTTC. It encodes CSVSLLVGETQYF.

This clone was observed a few times. The V and J genes are TRBV9 and TRBJ2-7, with 8 nucleotides matching TRBD1. Germline loops: CDR1 SGDLS, CDR2 YYNGEE. This CDR3 spans 16 amino acids. V trimming: 0 bases; J trimming: 3 bases; junction bases outside the gene matches: 8. Here the CDR3 reads CASSVASAGGYYEQYF. The CDR3 bases are TGTGCCAGCAGCGTAGCTTCGGCAGGGGGCTACTACGAGCAGTACTTC.

J is TRBJ2-7 and V is TRBV5-1, with D unresolved. The CDR3 length is 13 residues. Germline values: CDR1 SGHRS, CDR2 YFSETQ. The germline V and J ends were trimmed by 0 bases and 4 bases, with 8 bases remaining between them. CDR3 protein: CASSLDLEYEQYF. CDR3 nucleotide sequence: TGCGCCAGCAGCTTGGATCTGGAATACGAGCAGTACTTC.

In its sample, this clone was seen a few times. V usage is TRBV4-1 and J usage is TRBJ2-5, with unresolved D. V lost 3 bases, J lost 4 bases, and 6 bases lay in between. From germline, CDR1 is MGHRA and CDR2 YSYEKL. CDR3 length equals 12 residues. The CDR3: CASSHILETQYF. As DNA, the CDR3 is TGCGCCAGCAGCCATATCCTAGAGACCCAGTACTTC.

There are a few counts of this clone. The chain links TRBV6-6 to TRBJ1-1, with D tentatively TRBD1 (5 bases). CDR3 length: 13 amino acids. The germline gives CDR1 MNHNY, CDR2 SVGAGI (reference sequence). The V and J ends lost 6 bases and 0 bases respectively, with 8 bases between them. CDR3 sequence reads: CASRLTVNTEAFF. The CDR3 DNA follows: TGTGCCAGCAGATTGACAGTGAACACTGAAGCTTTCTTT.

Only a few counts were recorded for this clone. The rearrangement uses TRBV10-3 and TRBJ2-6; D remains unclear. V was cut by 1 base and J by 0 bases, with 13 bases left in between. There are 18 residues in the CDR3. Germline assignment: CDR1 ENHRY and CDR2 SYGVKD. The CDR3 reads CAISEYSLSSSGANVLTF. CDR3 DNA sequence: TGTGCCATCAGTGAGTACAGCCTCTCCAGCTCTGGGGCCAACGTCCTGACTTTC.

In this sample, this clone turned up a few times. The rearrangement links TRBV19 to TRBJ1-1; TRBD1 aligns across 11 bases. The V and J ends lost 6 bases and 3 bases, in that order; junction bases with no gene match: 12. The CDR3 extends over 17 amino acids. Germline CDR1 reads LNHDA; CDR2 reads SQIVND (reference sequence). CDR3 in amino acids: CASSEAGQGVWDTEAFF. CDR3 DNA sequence: TGTGCCAGTAGCGAAGCGGGACAGGGGGTTTGGGACACTGAAGCTTTCTTT.

The gene calls are TRBV29-1 and TRBJ1-1, with 10 bases matching TRBD1. The CDR3 consists of 14 residues. Germline CDR1 reads SQVTM; CDR2 reads ANQGSEA. V lost 6 bases, J lost 0 bases, and 4 bases stayed unmatched. CDR3 nucleotide sequence: TGCAGCGTCACCGGGACAGGGGTGAACACTGAAGCTTTCTTT. Translation: CSVTGTGVNTEAFF.

This clone was seen just once. This sequence joins TRBV4-1 and TRBJ1-3; D unresolved. CDR3 length: 16 residues. Trimming shortened V by 1 base and J by 2 bases, and 12 bases separated the two germline ends. Germline lookup yields CDR1 MGHRA and CDR2 YSYEKL. CDR3 bases: TGCGCCAGCAGCCAAGTTCCGGGGAAAACTGGAAACACCATATATTTT. This translates into CASSQVPGKTGNTIYF.

This clone has only a few counts. The chain carries TRBV5-6 and TRBJ2-7; TRBD2 aligns across 7 bases. J lost 5 bases, V lost 1 base, and 6 bases had no gene match. The CDR3 is made up of 14 amino acids. Looked up from germline, CDR1 is SGHDT and CDR2 is YYEEEE. The CDR3 here is CASSLYGGSDEQYF. In DNA, the CDR3 is TGTGCCAGCAGCTTGTACGGCGGGAGTGACGAGCAGTACTTC.

The V gene is TRBV12-5, the J gene TRBJ1-4; 9 nucleotides agree with TRBD1. The ends lost 6 bases at V and 5 bases at J; junction bases unmatched: 4. The CDR3 is 14 amino acids. Germline values: CDR1 LGHNT, CDR2 FRNRAP. The CDR3 sequence is CASGSDRGNEKLFF. For the CDR3, the DNA is TGTGCTAGTGGATCGGACAGGGGAAATGAAAAACTGTTTTTT.

This clone was counted a few times. Other DNA sequences in this sample translate to the same CDR3. The chain employs TRBV30 and TRBJ2-7, with 7 bases fitting TRBD1. CDR1 GTSNPN and CDR2 SVGIG come from the germline V gene (reference sequence). V dropped 0 bases and J dropped 2; count of bases not matched to a gene: 4. CDR3 length: 14 amino acids. CDR3 bases: TGTGCCTGGAGTGTCCCAGGGGGAGCCTACGAGCAGTACTTC. Translation: CAWSVPGGAYEQYF. Full variable domain (missing parts from reference TRBV30 and TRBJ2-7): SQTIHQWPATLVQPVGSPLSLECTVEGTSNPNLYWYRQAAGRGLQLLFYSVGIGQISSEVPQNLSASRPQDRQFILSSKKLLLSDSGFYLCAWSVPGGAYEQYFGPGTRLTVT.

The chain combines TRBV25-1 with TRBJ2-2, with D unclear. From germline, CDR1 is MGHDK and CDR2 SYGVNS. The CDR3 runs 14 residues. The V end lost 6 bases, the J end lost 4 bases, and 12 bases lay between the germline ends. The CDR3 nucleotides read TGTGCCAGCAGGGTCCCATGGAGCACCGGGGAGCTGTTTTTT. Translation gives CASRVPWSTGELFF.

This clone was detected only once. This chain joins TRBV7-9 and TRBJ2-3; 12 positions match TRBD2. J lost 3 bases, V lost 5 bases, and 3 bases had no gene match. The CDR3 has 15 amino acids. Germline V gene sequence: CDR1 SEHNR, CDR2 FQNEAQ (reference sequence). The CDR3, as DNA: TGTGCCAGCAGCCTCGGACTAGCGGGAACAGATACGCAGTATTTT. Protein: CASSLGLAGTDTQYF. The whole variable domain, remainder taken from reference TRBV7-9 and TRBJ2-3, is DTGVSQNPRHKITKRGQNVTFRCDPISEHNRLYWYRQTLGQGPEFLTYFQNEAQLEKSRLLSDRFSAERPKGSFSTLEIQRTEQGDSAMYLCASSLGLAGTDTQYFGPGTRLTVL.

This chain joins TRBV5-1 and TRBJ2-5, with D possibly being TRBD2 (6 bases). This CDR3 has 15 amino acids. Germline V gene sequence: CDR1 SGHRS, CDR2 YFSETQ. Trimming cost V 4 bases and J 5 bases, with 18 bases left between them. Written as DNA, the CDR3 is TGCGCCAGCAGCAGCATCCGGGAGAGCGGGGAGACCCAGTACTTC. Translation gives CASSSIRESGETQYF.

The rearrangement uses TRBV2 and TRBJ2-3; no firm D call. Per germline, CDR1 SNHLY and CDR2 FYNNEI. The length of the CDR3 is 13 residues. With 4 bases removed from V and 2 bases from J, the gap between germline ends came to 7 bases. CDR3 region: CASSAVITDTQYF. CDR3 DNA: TGTGCCAGCAGTGCAGTCATCACAGATACGCAGTATTTT.

The rearrangement links TRBV30 to TRBJ1-2; 9 bases align to TRBD1. The CDR3 loop spans 15 amino acids. Trimming at V came to 5 bases and at J to 7 bases, leaving 14 bases not matched to a gene. The V gene's germline CDR1 is GTSNPN and CDR2 SVGIG (reference sequence). Written as DNA, the CDR3 is TGTGCCTGGTTGGGGACAGGGACGGCGAGGGGTGGCTACACCTTC. Its translation: CAWLGTGTARGGYTF.

This chain joins TRBV6-1 and TRBJ2-5; perhaps D is TRBD1 or TRBD2 (7 bases each). This CDR3 has 14 residues. Per germline, CDR1 MNHNS and CDR2 SASEGT. V shed 6 bases and J shed 4 bases, with 15 bases lying between them. CDR3 amino acids: CASSSGGVGETQYF. CDR3 DNA: TGTGCCAGCAGCTCAGGGGGGGTGGGAGAGACCCAGTACTTC.

This clone was seen a handful of times. The gene calls are TRBV6-1 and TRBJ2-2, with D possibly being TRBD2 (5 bases). Trimming removed 2 bases from V and 7 bases from J, with 8 bases in between. Per germline, CDR1 MNHNS and CDR2 SASEGT. The CDR3 contains 13 residues. Written as DNA, the CDR3 is TGTGCCAGCAGTGAACGAGGGAGCGGGGAGCTGTTTTTT. This translates into CASSERGSGELFF.